Given below is one TCR beta chain in context. The antigen is undetermined. Until DNA extraction, the samples held between 1-10 million cryopreserved PBMC. The source of the sample is a study of long-term antiretroviral therapy in people with HIV. An immunoSEQ assay, version v3.0, was performed at survey level. Sequencing of each sample targeted roughly 35,000-55,000 T-cell genomes. This table comes from immunoSEQ multiplex PCR, and its TCRdb copy is limited to in-frame clones, with some not included. The sample records 9,000 to 15,000 clones, over 70% being singletons. Study results and limitations: Clonal expansions arising prior to ART prevailed in the repertoire at every time point. CDR3 lengths in HIV samples spanned a narrower range than controls.

V was cut by 8 bases and J by 7 bases, with 20 bases left in between. This CDR3 comprises 15 residues. Germline V gives CDR1 SEHNR, CDR2 FQNEAQ (reference sequence). V is TRBV7-9 and J is TRBJ2-2, with D possibly TRBD1 on 6 matching bases. The source of this sequence is a middle-aged woman with HIV. The sequencing used unsorted PBMCs, collected 0.8 years before starting antiretroviral therapy. The CDR3 DNA is TGTGCCAGCGCCCCTCCCTCCACAGGGATCGGGGAGCTGTTTTTT. Protein sequence: CASAPPSTGIGELFF.